Listed below are T cell receptor beta chains from one sample, sequenced in a study of radiation and T cells in renal cell carcinoma. This table comes from immunoSEQ multiplex PCR, and its TCRdb copy is limited to in-frame clones, with some not included. This sample has over 85,000 clones; approximately 86% occur once, and the top ten carry 9.4%. The sequencing here drew on blood, taken from a patient whose treatment included radiotherapy and nephrectomy. These receptors were taken from a man between 50 and 59 years old with renal cell carcinoma. Both conserved end residues are trimmed from each CDR3. Each record gives: V gene, clone size, J gene, CDR3 protein. Clone size appears in some rows only: once, few, many, or a class for an expanded clone.

TRBV7-7,NA,TRBJ2-5,ASSYGVGTQETQY
TRBV2,NA,TRBJ2-3,ASSEGTSGKGTDTQY
TRBV7-6,NA,TRBJ2-7,ASTRGGRDYEQY
TRBV5-1,NA,TRBJ2-5,ASSLGVRASGETQY
TRBV6-5,once,TRBJ1-5,ASSYEGGRQPQH
TRBV5-1,NA,TRBJ2-5,ASSLGWQGGETQY
TRBV2,NA,TRBJ1-2,ASSARQGMSGYT
TRBV4-2,NA,TRBJ1-3,ASSQEGPPSGNTIY
TRBV19,NA,TRBJ2-2,ASSKKTEANTGELF
TRBV6-5,NA,TRBJ1-3,ASSYSWRTNTIY
TRBV19,NA,TRBJ2-1,ASSLGGSYNEQF
TRBV6-5,NA,TRBJ2-2,ASSRGPNTGELF
TRBV18,NA,TRBJ2-2,ASSGQGRNTGELF
TRBV6-6,NA,TRBJ1-1,ASSTTDTEAF
TRBV7-2,NA,TRBJ1-6,ASSLIGQHISPLH
TRBV7-9,NA,TRBJ2-7,ASSLRQITYEQY
TRBV7-2,NA,TRBJ2-7,ASSLAGGASYEQY
TRBV7-6,NA,TRBJ2-1,ASSSRQGANEQF
TRBV27,NA,TRBJ2-1,ASRGLQSTDEQF
TRBV29-1,NA,TRBJ1-1,SVDVMNTEAF
TRBV6-5,NA,TRBJ1-1,ASSYSRGTEAF
TRBV5-1,NA,TRBJ2-2,ASSLAQTGELF
TRBV15,NA,TRBJ2-3,ATSSEITSGNGVLDTQY
TRBV5-1,NA,TRBJ1-2,ASSAGTANYGYT
TRBV18,NA,TRBJ1-3,ASSPPHMGWGAPSGNTIY
TRBV7-3,NA,TRBJ1-5,ASSLYRGARQPQH
TRBV15,NA,TRBJ2-3,ATSRDLGRGTDTQY
TRBV19,NA,TRBJ1-5,ASSSGPGAQPQH
TRBV7-6,NA,TRBJ2-3,ASSSVGTDTQY